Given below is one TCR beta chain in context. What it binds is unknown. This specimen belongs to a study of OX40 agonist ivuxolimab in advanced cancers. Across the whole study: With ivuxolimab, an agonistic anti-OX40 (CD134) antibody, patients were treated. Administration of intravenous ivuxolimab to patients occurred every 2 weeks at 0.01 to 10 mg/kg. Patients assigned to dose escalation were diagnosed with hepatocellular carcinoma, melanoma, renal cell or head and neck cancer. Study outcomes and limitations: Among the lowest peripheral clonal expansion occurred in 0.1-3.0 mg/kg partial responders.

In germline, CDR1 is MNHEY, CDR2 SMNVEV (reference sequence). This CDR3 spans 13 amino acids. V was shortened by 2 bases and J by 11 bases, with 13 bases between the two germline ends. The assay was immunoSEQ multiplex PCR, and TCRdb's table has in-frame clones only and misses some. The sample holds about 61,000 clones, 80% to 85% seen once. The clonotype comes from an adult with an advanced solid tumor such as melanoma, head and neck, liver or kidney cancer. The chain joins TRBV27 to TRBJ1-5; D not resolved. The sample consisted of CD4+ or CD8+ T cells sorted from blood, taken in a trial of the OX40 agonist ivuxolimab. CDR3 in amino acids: CASSLGPYGAQHF. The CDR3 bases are TGTGCCAGCAGTTTAGGGCCGTATGGAGCCCAGCATTTT.